The rows below give T cell receptor beta chains drawn from one sample of a study of cytomegalovirus exposure and HLA in healthy donors. The repertoire was sequenced with immunoSEQ multiplex PCR; TCRdb's copy has only in-frame clones and lacks some. Of about 130,000 clones in the sample, around 83% were seen once. The sequenced material came from PBMCs. These receptors were collected from a woman in her twenties or thirties in good health and CMV-seropositive. Each CDR3 is given with its conserved first and last residue.

TRBJ1-1 TRBV7-9 CASSSSGGRRTEAFF
TRBJ2-5 TRBV6-5 CASSFSGSQETQYF
TRBJ1-4 TRBV7-9 CASSLEGGKLFF
TRBJ1-1 TRBV27 CASSLLTHGEAFF
TRBJ1-1 TRBV15 CATSRDGVNTEAFF
TRBJ2-2 TRBV29-1 CSVESPQGAGGTGELFF
TRBJ2-2 TRBV20-1 CSAAVTGELFF
TRBJ1-1 TRBV19 CASRRTGYRGGTEAFF
TRBJ2-4 TRBV2 CASRRGSYKGIQYF
TRBJ1-1 TRBV2 CASRATGLFMNTEAFF
TRBJ2-2 TRBV5-1 CASSSGQGGSWTGELFF
TRBJ1-4 TRBV18 CASSSGTGYEKLFF
TRBJ1-1 TRBV29-1 CSVARGQDTEAFF
TRBJ1-2 TRBV7-9 CASSLTDSYGYTF
TRBJ2-5 TRBV9 CASSAGLLQETQYF
TRBJ2-3 TRBV2 CASSQDRAGDTQYF
TRBJ1-2 TRBV30 CAWSRDSAGSGYTF
TRBJ2-1 TRBV28 CASSAPGGVHNEQFF
TRBJ1-2 TRBV5-1 CASSPDRVSGYTF
TRBJ2-3 TRBV2 CASSEQGASTDTQYF
TRBJ1-2 TRBV10-2 CASSEVAESYTF
TRBJ2-1 TRBV28 CASSSTSGSNEQFF
TRBJ1-1 TRBV4-1 CASSQDKGVDGAFF
TRBJ1-1 TRBV7-9 CASSLAWGTGGVETEAFF
TRBJ1-1 TRBV6-5 CASSLPGGTEAFF
TRBJ2-7 TRBV14 CASSPGTFYEQYF
TRBJ2-2 TRBV5-1 CASSLEEGHTGELFF
TRBJ2-7 TRBV5-1 CASSGDNSYEQYF
TRBJ1-6 TRBV4-1 CASSQEGHLRSPLHF
TRBJ2-7 TRBV13 CASSQRGSGSYEQYF
TRBJ2-1 TRBV6-5 CASSIAFSYNEQFF
TRBJ2-5 TRBV5-1 CASSLGANDRGQETQYF
TRBJ2-7 TRBV6-1 CASSELDTGVYEQYF
TRBJ1-1 TRBV7-9 CASSDRGTEAFF
TRBJ2-7 TRBV28 CASSPGSSYEQYF
TRBJ1-4 TRBV4-1 CASSLLRQGPVETNEKLFF
TRBJ2-1 TRBV7-7 CASSLERGASYNEQFF
TRBJ1-1 TRBV28 CASSPTLGGVPEAFF
TRBJ2-7 TRBV11-2 CASSSAGISYEQYF
TRBJ2-2 TRBV9 CASSVGGTGELFF
TRBJ2-3 TRBV5-1 CASSFTGSTDTQYF